This T cell receptor beta chain was found in a study of CD8+ T cells in alopecia areata (dated by TCRdb to 2017 to 2018). Context from the whole study: The treated patients, all with moderate-to-severe alopecia areata, were enrolled in an open-label pilot trial of oral tofacitinib given at 5 to 10 mg twice daily. Tofacitinib was administered for 6 to 18 months, and 6 months of follow-up off drug were then conducted to assess delayed response and recurrence. In treated patients, disease severity was measured using the SALT score, which gives the percentage of scalp surface area affected. To study T cell clonal expansion in alopecia areata, the researchers applied high-throughput TCRbeta sequencing to both the C3H/HeJ mouse model and human patients. On the human side, TCRbeta sequencing was run on scalp tissue and on sorted CD4+ and CD8+ peripheral blood T cells from healthy controls and from alopecia areata patients with either patchy or totalis/universalis disease. Patients on tofacitinib were biopsied at baseline and after 4 and 24 weeks of treatment, and several of the patients also had a later scalp biopsy. Scalp clonality was compared across normal scalp (n=4), patchy alopecia areata scalp (n=8), and alopecia totalis/universalis scalp (n=8). RNA was extracted with the PAXgene miRNA kit for fixed scalp, the miRNeasy kit for PBMCs, and the RNeasy kit for mouse skin. Amplification of TCRbeta CDR3 regions was done by immunoSEQ multiplex PCR using 35 Vbeta forward primers and 13 Jbeta reverse primers. General findings and caveats noted by the study authors: Unlike mouse skin, where gammadelta T cells dominate, normal human skin contains resident alphabeta T cells that get sequenced too, which complicates analysis of the scalp TCR repertoire. During tofacitinib treatment, many expanded lesional clones remained in scalp and blood, and this persistence may partly explain relapse after treatment is stopped. TCR sequences shared between patients were less clear than in mice, possibly partly because of HLA diversity in the patient population. Scalp clonality and the number of expanded CD8+ clones among the top 100 scalp clones were significantly decreased by tofacitinib. Because the treated cohort was small and had just a single nonresponder, larger studies are needed to establish links between baseline CD8+ expansion and response. Higher clonality and more expanded CD8+ clones were observed in lesional scalp than in normal scalp, particularly in alopecia totalis/universalis, a finding suggestive of antigenic drive.

Library construction relied on the immunoSEQ multiplex PCR assay. RNA was extracted from all samples and reverse transcribed into cDNA as template for TCR sequencing. First-strand cDNA was synthesized with SuperScript III using a 2:1 mix of oligo-dT and random hexamers. Amplification bias was assessed with a synthetic immune receptor repertoire, and residual bias was removed computationally. On the study's bioinformatics: After raw reads were preprocessed to remove errors, the CDR3 was defined following IMGT conventions as running from the conserved cysteine to phenylalanine. Clonality was calculated as 1 minus Shannon entropy normalized by log2 of the number of productive unique TCRs. Whether each scalp clone was CD4 or CD8 was inferred by checking scalp TCRbeta sequences against the CD4 and CD8 repertoires from sorted blood. Not all clones reach the TCRdb copy of this immuneACCESS table, which keeps in-frame sequences only. Checked studies attribute under half of the gap to unresolved V genes and leave the rest unexplained. For V, J and clone size, that table is used; D and trimming come from the DNA. The sample records approximately 180,000 clones, 60% of which are singletons. The top ten constitute just over 1% of the sample.

V is reduced by 3 bases and J by 0 bases, leaving a spacing of 10 bases between them. Measured from the cysteine to the phenylalanine, the CDR3 is 14 residues long. Just CDR3 DNA is preserved here, 42 bases in frame from base 1. CDR1 and CDR2 were assigned from the germline V gene as SQVTM and ANQGSEA. This sample's time point label indicates: about 25 weeks on oral tofacitinib. The treatment or condition label of this sample denotes: oral pan-JAK inhibitor, 5-10 mg twice daily. Lesional scalp punch biopsies and peripheral blood were obtained from alopecia areata patients. PBMCs were separated by density centrifugation and stained for CD3, CD4 and CD8, after which CD4+ and CD8+ T cells were sorted on a FACSAria. Concerning this clone itself: There is no known antigen for this receptor. No base qualities exist here, and no much larger clone lies one base off it.

The chain couples TRBV29-1 to TRBJ2-3; the D gene is possibly TRBD1 or TRBD2, each agreeing over 5 bases. The material was CD4+ T cells sorted from blood, obtained at week 24, from a patient treated with tofacitinib. The TCR originated in a human donor with alopecia areata. In nucleotide form, the sequence is TGCAGCGTTGAGGGTCGGGGCAGCACAGATACGCAGTATTTT. It encodes CSVEGRGSTDTQYF.